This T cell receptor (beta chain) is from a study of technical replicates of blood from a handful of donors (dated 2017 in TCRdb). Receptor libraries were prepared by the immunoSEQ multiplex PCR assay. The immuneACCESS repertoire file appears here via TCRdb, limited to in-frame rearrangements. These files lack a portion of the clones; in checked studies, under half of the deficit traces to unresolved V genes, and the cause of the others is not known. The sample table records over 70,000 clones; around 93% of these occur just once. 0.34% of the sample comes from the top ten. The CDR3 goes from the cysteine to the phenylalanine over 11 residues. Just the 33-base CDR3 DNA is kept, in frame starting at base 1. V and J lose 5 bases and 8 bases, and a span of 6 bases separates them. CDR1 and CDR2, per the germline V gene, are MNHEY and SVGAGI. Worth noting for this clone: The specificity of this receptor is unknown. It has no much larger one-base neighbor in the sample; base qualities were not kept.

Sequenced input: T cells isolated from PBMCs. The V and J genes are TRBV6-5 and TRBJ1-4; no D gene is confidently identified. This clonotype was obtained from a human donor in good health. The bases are TGTGCCAGCAGTGAAGCGGAAAAACTGTTTTTT. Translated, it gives CASSEAEKLFF.